Listed here are 9 T cell receptor beta chains from one sample, sequenced in a study of blood T cell repertoires in COVID-19. Assay used: immunoSEQ multiplex PCR; TCRdb lists only in-frame clones, some missing. Of around 260,000 clones in the sample, more than 80% were seen once. Sequencing was performed on peripheral blood. Source of these receptors: a woman in her 30s with active or convalescent COVID-19.

The genes are TRBV2 and TRBJ2-5, with 11 bases matching TRBD1. The CDR3 length is 14 residues. The V segment lost 2 bases and the J segment 5 bases; nucleotides outside the gene matches: 1. The germline gives CDR1 SNHLY, CDR2 FYNNEI. The CDR3 DNA is TGTGCCAGCAGTGAATGGACAGGGGGCGAGACCCAGTACTTC. Amino acids: CASSEWTGGETQYF. Full variable domain (remainder filled in from reference TRBV2 and TRBJ2-5): EPEVTQTPSHQVTQMGQEVILRCVPISNHLYFYWYRQILGQKVEFLVSFYNNEISEKSEIFDDQFSVERPDGSNFTLKIRSTKLEDSAMYFCASSEWTGGETQYFGPGTRLLVL.

This chain uses TRBV27 with TRBJ1-6, with TRBD1 matching over 10 bases. This CDR3 region has 16 residues. CDR1 is MNHEY, CDR2 SMNVEV, per germline (reference sequence). The V segment lost 4 bases and the J segment 10 bases; nucleotides outside the gene matches: 10. CDR3: CASSYIGTGESSPLHF. As DNA, the CDR3 is TGTGCCAGCAGTTACATAGGGACAGGGGAGAGCTCACCCCTCCACTTT.

The V and J genes are TRBV7-2 and TRBJ2-3; no firm D call. Germline lookup yields CDR1 SGHTA and CDR2 FQGNSA. The CDR3 sequence is 15 residues long. V was cut by 1 base and J by 0 bases, with 8 bases left in between. This chain's CDR3 is CASSLVPVSTDTQYF. The CDR3 nucleotides are TGTGCCAGCAGCTTAGTTCCCGTTAGCACAGATACGCAGTATTTT. The full variable domain, its missing parts supplied by reference TRBV7-2 and TRBJ2-3, is GAGVSQSPSNKVTEKGKDVELRCDPISGHTALYWYRQSLGQGLEFLIYFQGNSAPDKSGLPSDRFSAERTGGSVSTLTIQRTQQEDSAVYLCASSLVPVSTDTQYFGPGTRLTVL.

V is TRBV7-2 and J is TRBJ2-5, with TRBD1 as a possible D gene (6 bases). Looked up from germline, CDR1 is SGHTA and CDR2 is FQGNSA. The CDR3 has 14 amino acids. V was clipped by 3 bases and J by 4 bases, with 12 bases between them. The CDR3 DNA reads TGTGCCAGCAGCTTGGAAACAGGGCCAGAGACCCAGTACTTC. Translating it yields CASSLETGPETQYF.

In its sample, this clone was seen once. This rearrangement joins TRBV6-5 to TRBJ1-2; D unresolved. From germline, CDR1 is MNHEY and CDR2 SVGAGI. V dropped 4 bases and J dropped 4 bases, with 10 bases sitting between them. This CDR3 comprises 13 residues. The CDR3 coding sequence is TGTGCCAGCAGTTCATCAGCGGGCTATGGCTACACCTTC. It yields the protein CASSSSAGYGYTF.

V is TRBV9 and J is TRBJ1-4; TRBD1 aligns across 7 bases. The CDR3 runs to 16 residues. Per the germline V gene, CDR1 is SGDLS and CDR2 is YYNGEE. The V gene end was trimmed by 0 bases and the J gene end by 8 bases; junction bases not matched to a gene: 10. The DNA for the CDR3 is TGTGCCAGCAGCGTAGAAGGGAAAACAGGGGCGGAAAAACTGTTTTTT. Translated, it gives CASSVEGKTGAEKLFF.

The chain couples TRBV7-9 to TRBJ2-3; 9 bases are a match to TRBD2. CDR3 length equals 16 residues. Germline CDR1 is SEHNR and CDR2 is FQNEAQ (reference sequence). Unmatched junction bases numbered 6, after V lost 3 bases and J lost 2 bases. The CDR3, as DNA: TGTGCCAGCAGCTTGGCTAGCGGGGTATCCACAGATACGCAGTATTTT. Amino acids: CASSLASGVSTDTQYF.

The chain has TRBV4-3 and TRBJ2-5, with 8 bases aligning to TRBD2. This CDR3 spans 13 amino acids. The V segment lost 5 bases and the J segment 7 bases; nucleotides outside the gene matches: 6. Germline CDR1 is LGHNA and CDR2 is YSLEER. CDR3 amino acids: CASSGLADGTQYF. The DNA of the CDR3 is TGCGCCAGCAGCGGACTAGCAGACGGGACCCAGTACTTC.

The chain joins TRBV3-1 (or the pseudogene TRBV3-2) to TRBJ1-5; TRBD1 aligns across 8 bases. Looked up from germline, CDR1 is LGHDT and CDR2 is YNNKEL (reference sequence). V gave up 1 base and J gave up 0 bases; unmatched junction bases: 8. The CDR3 runs 18 residues. CDR3: CASSQGSRGPYSNQPQHF. The CDR3 bases are TGTGCCAGCAGCCAAGGGTCCAGGGGGCCATATAGCAATCAGCCCCAGCATTTT.